This TCR beta chain was observed in a study of identifying expanded T cells in peripheral blood. In regard to this clone: Its antigen is undetermined.

During the collection period, no donor immune events like infections were recorded. Study conclusions and caveats: Over two and four weeks, about 15 and 19 clones changed, versus around 1.1 between replicates.

Germline-derived CDR1 and CDR2 are SGHKS and YYEKEE (reference sequence). This CDR3 is built from 13 residues. The V end lost 3 bases, the J end lost 5 bases, and 11 bases lay between the germline ends. Data came from immunoSEQ multiplex PCR; TCRdb stores just in-frame clones and leaves some out. Found here are 65,000 to 95,000 clones, 65% to 85% of them singletons; the top ten hold around 19%. The J gene is TRBJ1-2, the V gene TRBV5-5; D unresolved. The receptor was isolated from a person aged 18 to 70 in good health. Specimen: blood. The CDR3 DNA reads as TGTGCCAGCAGCTCCCTGGACGGTTATGGCTACACCTTC. Protein product: CASSSLDGYGYTF.